A selection of T cell receptor beta chains follows, all from one sample in a study of OX40 agonist ivuxolimab in advanced cancers. Sequencing used immunoSEQ multiplex PCR; TCRdb keeps in-frame clones, though not all of them. The data hold around 50,000 clones, with about 83% observed a single time. This specimen consisted of CD4+ or CD8+ T cells sorted from blood, obtained in a trial of the OX40 agonist ivuxolimab. The origin of the receptors is an adult with an advanced solid tumor such as melanoma, head and neck, liver or kidney cancer. The CDR3 runs from the conserved cysteine through the conserved F or W. D genes are given only for firm matches.

>TRBD1|TRBV27|TRBJ1-5
TGTGCCAGCAGTTCTGGACAGGGCCCGAATCAGCCCCAGCATTTT
CASSSGQGPNQPQHF
>TRBD2|TRBV18|TRBJ2-7
TGTGCCAGCTCACCATCTAGCGGGATCGGCGAGCAGTACTTC
CASSPSSGIGEQYF
>.|TRBV7-2|TRBJ1-2
TGTGCCAGCAGCTCCGAGGCCTATGGCTACACCTTC
CASSSEAYGYTF
>TRBD1|TRBV10-3|TRBJ2-3
TGTGCCATCAGCGCTTCCGGGACAGGCGGTCCAAACACAGATACGCAGTATTTT
CAISASGTGGPNTDTQYF
>.|TRBV2|TRBJ1-1
TGTGCCAGCAGTGCCAGGGGACCCCCGGCTGGAGCCACTGAAGCTTTCTTT
CASSARGPPAGATEAFF
>.|TRBV5-8|TRBJ1-5
TGTGCCAGCAGCCTTGGACAGAAAAATCAGCCCCAGCATTTT
CASSLGQKNQPQHF
>.|TRBV7-9|TRBJ2-1
TGTGCCAGCAGCTTTAAGGAAAGGATGGGCAATGAGCAGTTCTTC
CASSFKERMGNEQFF
>TRBD2|TRBV7-2|TRBJ2-1
TGTGCCAGCAGCTTAGATCTAGCGGACCTATACAATGAGCAGTTCTTC
CASSLDLADLYNEQFF
>TRBD1|TRBV28|TRBJ1-4
TGTGCCAGCAGTTTAATTATGGGGACAGGGCCCGAAAAACTGTTTTTT
CASSLIMGTGPEKLFF
>.|TRBV29-1|TRBJ1-2
TGCAGCGTTGAGGGGGTTAAAGACTATGGCTACACCTTC
CSVEGVKDYGYTF
>.|TRBV28|TRBJ2-1
TGTGCCACCGCAACTAGTTACTCCTACAATGAGCAGTTCTTC
CATATSYSYNEQFF
>.|TRBV6-5|TRBJ1-2
TGTGCCAGCAGCCCCAGCATTAACTATGGCTACACCTTC
CASSPSINYGYTF
>.|TRBV5-4|TRBJ2-7
TGTGCCAGCAGCTTGAGCGCGAACTCCTACGAGCAGTACTTC
CASSLSANSYEQYF
>TRBD2|TRBV29-1|TRBJ2-5
TGCAGCGTTGAAGGGGAGGGGAGGGAGACCCAGTACTTC
CSVEGEGRETQYF